This passage covers 10 T cell receptor beta chains from one sample sequenced in a study of blood T cells in healthy people across ages (dated by TCRdb to about 2015). The method was 5' RACE. TCRdb shows the sequencer as Illumina HiSeq 2500. The second PCR ran for roughly 7 to 11 cycles and used a J-beta primer mix along with a sample-barcoded 5' primer. In-frame beta chains were kept once TCRdb had trimmed the public reads at Q25 with fastp and called clones with MiXCR. Each CDR3 protein appears once, grouped with its most common genes and DNA. The sample table holds under 800,000 distinct CDR3 sequences, of which about 40% were seen once. The top ten clones comprise roughly 20% of the sample. The source material was blood. The source is a woman aged 60-70 years in good health.

A single count supports this clonotype. The rearrangement links TRBV11-2 to TRBJ2-1, with D perhaps matching TRBD2 (6 bases). With 7 bases removed from V and 6 bases from J, the gap between germline ends came to 19 bases. The CDR3 has 15 amino acids. Germline loops: CDR1 SGHAT, CDR2 FQNNGV. The CDR3 sequence is CASIRHRAGRNEQFF. DNA of the CDR3: TGTGCCAGCATCCGACATCGGGCGGGACGCAATGAGCAGTTCTTC.

This chain links TRBV6-2 or TRBV6-3 with TRBJ1-6, with D maybe TRBD1 (6 bases). The CDR3 covers 15 residues. The germline V and J ends were trimmed by 6 bases and 5 bases, with 14 bases remaining between them. Germline CDR1 is MNHEY and CDR2 is SVGEGT. For the CDR3, the DNA is TGTGCCAGCAGCCGCCCCGGGGGCGATAATTCACCCCTCCACTTT. Its protein is CASSRPGGDNSPLHF.

This clonotype has only a few counts. V gene TRBV29-1 combines with J gene TRBJ2-7; 8 positions match TRBD2. Trimming removed 0 bases from V and 2 bases from J; junction bases left unmatched: 6. This CDR3 has 15 residues. Per the germline V gene, CDR1 is SQVTM and CDR2 is ANQGSEA. The CDR3 DNA reads TGCAGCGTTGAAGATCTTCGGGAGGGTGCCTACGAGCAGTACTTC. Translated: CSVEDLREGAYEQYF.

This chain links TRBV7-2 with TRBJ2-3; D may match TRBD1 or TRBD2 (6 bases each). V was trimmed by 3 bases and J by 2 bases, leaving 12 bases between them. This CDR3 contains 15 residues. Germline loops: CDR1 SGHTA, CDR2 FQGNSA. CDR3 amino acids: CASSLGWGATDTQYF. CDR3 in DNA: TGTGCCAGCAGCTTGGGATGGGGGGCCACAGATACGCAGTATTTT.

This sequence joins TRBV6-5 and TRBJ2-7; tentative D call: TRBD1 (7 bases). The CDR3 contains 15 residues. CDR1 and CDR2 from the germline V gene are MNHEY and SVGAGI. Trimming left V 2 bases short and J 6 bases short, with 17 bases between. CDR3 sequence reads: CASSYPGTARGEQYF. DNA of the CDR3: TGTGCCAGCAGTTACCCCGGGACAGCGCGGGGCGAGCAGTACTTC.

The chain employs TRBV7-9 and TRBJ2-4, with D uncertain. The J call could be wrong; TRBJ2-5 is a better fit for the DNA end. The length of the CDR3 is 14 residues. Per the germline V gene, CDR1 is SEHNR and CDR2 is FQNEAQ (reference sequence). In DNA, the CDR3 is TGTGCCAGCAGCCCCGGTCTCCGCACCGAGACCCAGTACTTC. The encoded protein is CASSPGLRTETQYF.

There are a few counts of this clonotype. The chain carries TRBV28 and TRBJ1-2, with 10 bases that match TRBD1. Trimming took 5 bases from V and 8 from J; bases not matched to a gene: 11. The germline V gene encodes CDR1 MDHEN and CDR2 SYDVKM. The CDR3 sequence is 15 residues long. The chain's CDR3 is CASSPDRGLIGGYTF. The DNA for the CDR3 is TGTGCCAGCAGTCCGGACAGGGGGTTGATCGGCGGCTACACCTTC.

In the case of this clonotype: A much bigger clone sits one base away, suggesting this may be a read error. V is TRBV7-2 and J is TRBJ2-3, with 7 bases lining up with TRBD2. Germline trimming cut 4 bases from V and 1 base from J; bases unmatched to any gene: 5. The CDR3 is 15 amino acids. Per the germline V gene, CDR1 is SGHTA and CDR2 is FQGNSA. This CDR3 is CASSSLRGGTDTQYF. CDR3 in DNA: TGTGCCAGCAGCTCCCTTCGGGGGGGCACAGATACGCAGTATTTT. The complete variable domain, with remaining parts taken from reference TRBV7-2 and TRBJ2-3, reads GAGVSQSPSNKVTEKGKDVELRCDPISGHTALYWYRQSLGQGLEFLIYFQGNSAPDKSGLPSDRFSAERTGGSVSTLTIQRTQQEDSAVYLCASSSLRGGTDTQYFGPGTRLTVL.

The table lists this clonotype with a few counts. J is TRBJ2-1 and V is TRBV6-2 or TRBV6-3; maybe TRBD2 (5 bases). The CDR3 has 15 amino acids. Germline V lookup: CDR1 MNHEY, CDR2 SVGEGT. V was pared by 5 bases and J by 2 bases, with 13 bases between. The CDR3 here is CASSIFSSAYNEQFF. The CDR3 DNA reads as TGTGCCAGCAGTATCTTCAGTAGCGCCTACAATGAGCAGTTCTTC.

This clonotype has just a few counts. The chain has TRBV3-1 and TRBJ2-5; D ambiguous. V lost 1 base, J lost 4 bases, and 13 bases lay in between. The germline gives CDR1 LGHDT, CDR2 YNNKEL (reference sequence). The CDR3 length is 15 residues. The CDR3: CASSQAAPRVETQYF. The CDR3 DNA follows: TGTGCCAGCAGCCAAGCTGCCCCGAGAGTAGAGACCCAGTACTTC.